This TCR beta chain is drawn from a study of shared T cell receptors in the human thymus. TCRdb's copy holds only in-frame clones and misses some; the assay was immunoSEQ multiplex PCR. The table includes 550,000 to 800,000 clones, around 85% detected once. There are 20 residues in the CDR3. CDR1 is MNHEY and CDR2 is SMNVEV in the germline V gene (reference sequence). V gave up 5 bases and J gave up 2 bases; unmatched junction bases: 21. These data also formed part of another study, on human thymus T cells. That work adds: The donors were infants in Finland with congenital heart defects, otherwise immunologically healthy. Within thymic and blood repertoires, V and J gene usage appeared to be biased.

The TCR sequence derives from a girl less than two years old with a congenital heart defect. The V call is TRBV27, the J call TRBJ1-1; 9 bases map to TRBD1. The sequencing sample was made of thymocytes. The CDR3 spells CASSPHRDRAFTITNTEAFF. The CDR3 DNA sequence: TGTGCCAGCAGTCCCCACCGGGACAGGGCCTTTACCATCACCAACACTGAAGCTTTCTTT.